A selection of T cell receptor beta chains follows, all from one sample in a study of cytomegalovirus exposure and HLA in healthy donors. The data were produced by immunoSEQ multiplex PCR, yet TCRdb's version contains in-frame clones alone and is incomplete. The sample includes 91,000 or so clones. Material: PBMCs. The receptors derive from a woman aged 30 to 39 in good health and CMV-seronegative. Each CDR3 is given with its conserved first and last residue. The D gene is left open where the match is weak.

j_call: TRBJ2-1; d_call: NA; v_call: TRBV29-1; cdr3_aa: CSATTLEFNEQFF; cdr3_nt: TGCAGCGCCACGACACTAGAGTTCAATGAGCAGTTCTTC
j_call: TRBJ1-2; d_call: TRBD1; v_call: TRBV4-1; cdr3_aa: CASSQFPGQGNGYTF; cdr3_nt: TGCGCCAGCAGCCAATTCCCGGGACAGGGGAATGGCTACACCTTC
j_call: TRBJ2-1; d_call: TRBD1; v_call: TRBV7-9; cdr3_aa: CASSQHDRDGNEQFF; cdr3_nt: TGTGCCAGCAGTCAGCATGACAGGGATGGCAATGAGCAGTTCTTC
j_call: TRBJ2-7; d_call: TRBD2; v_call: TRBV19; cdr3_aa: CASSSAGGGYEQYF; cdr3_nt: TGTGCCAGTAGTTCGGCCGGCGGGGGCTACGAGCAGTACTTC
j_call: TRBJ2-1; d_call: NA; v_call: TRBV6-5; cdr3_aa: CASLSVRNEQFF; cdr3_nt: TGTGCCAGCCTTTCCGTCCGCAATGAGCAGTTCTTC
j_call: TRBJ1-5; d_call: NA; v_call: TRBV7-8; cdr3_aa: CASSLVGGGYSNQPQHF; cdr3_nt: TGTGCCAGCAGCTTAGTGGGGGGGGGTTATAGCAATCAGCCCCAGCATTTT
j_call: TRBJ2-3; d_call: NA; v_call: TRBV19; cdr3_aa: CASSMIQGSTDTQYF; cdr3_nt: TGTGCCAGTAGTATGATACAGGGTAGCACAGATACGCAGTATTTT
j_call: TRBJ2-7; d_call: NA; v_call: TRBV9; cdr3_aa: CASSADIAYEQYF; cdr3_nt: TGTGCCAGCAGCGCCGACATTGCCTACGAGCAGTACTTC
j_call: TRBJ2-1; d_call: NA; v_call: TRBV2; cdr3_aa: CASTRQNEQFF; cdr3_nt: TGTGCCAGCACCAGACAGAATGAGCAGTTCTTC
j_call: TRBJ1-4; d_call: NA; v_call: TRBV29-1; cdr3_aa: CSVGGTGEVGEKLFF; cdr3_nt: TGCAGCGTTGGTGGAACGGGGGAAGTCGGGGAAAAACTGTTTTTT
j_call: TRBJ2-5; d_call: TRBD1; v_call: TRBV11-2; cdr3_aa: CASSQDRRLETQYF; cdr3_nt: TGTGCCAGCAGCCAGGACAGGCGGTTGGAGACCCAGTACTTC
j_call: TRBJ1-2; d_call: NA; v_call: TRBV23-1; cdr3_aa: CASSRLTDPNYGYTF; cdr3_nt: TGCGCCAGCAGTCGCCTGACAGATCCTAACTATGGCTACACCTTC
j_call: TRBJ2-1; d_call: TRBD1; v_call: TRBV6-1; cdr3_aa: CASSEGDTGAHEQFF; cdr3_nt: TGTGCCAGCAGTGAAGGGGATACAGGGGCCCATGAGCAGTTCTTC
j_call: TRBJ2-7; d_call: NA; v_call: TRBV12-1; cdr3_aa: CASSFRSFSYEQYF; cdr3_nt: TGTGCCAGCAGCTTCCGGTCCTTCTCCTACGAGCAGTACTTC
j_call: TRBJ1-1; d_call: NA; v_call: TRBV5-1; cdr3_aa: CASSLVGGMNTEAFF; cdr3_nt: TGCGCCAGCAGCTTGGTCGGAGGGATGAACACTGAAGCTTTCTTT
j_call: TRBJ2-7; d_call: NA; v_call: TRBV27; cdr3_aa: CASSLGPDDSYEQYF; cdr3_nt: TGTGCCAGCAGTCTAGGCCCCGACGACTCCTACGAGCAGTACTTC
j_call: TRBJ1-2; d_call: NA; v_call: TRBV11-2; cdr3_aa: CASSPAGIGSYTF; cdr3_nt: TGTGCCAGCAGCCCCGCCGGGATAGGTAGTTACACCTTC
j_call: TRBJ1-4; d_call: NA; v_call: TRBV6-5; cdr3_aa: CASSWQGVWANEKLFF; cdr3_nt: TGTGCCAGCAGTTGGCAGGGTGTTTGGGCTAATGAAAAACTGTTTTTT
j_call: TRBJ2-2; d_call: TRBD1; v_call: TRBV27; cdr3_aa: CASSLGTGGNTGELFF; cdr3_nt: TGTGCCAGCAGTCTTGGGACAGGGGGGAACACCGGGGAGCTGTTTTTT
j_call: TRBJ2-1; d_call: NA; v_call: TRBV28; cdr3_aa: CAIKSGPYNEQFF; cdr3_nt: TGTGCCATCAAAAGCGGCCCCTACAATGAGCAGTTCTTC
j_call: TRBJ2-6; d_call: NA; v_call: TRBV7-8; cdr3_aa: CASSLTGQRANVLTF; cdr3_nt: TGTGCCAGCAGCTTAACAGGGCAGAGGGCCAACGTCCTGACTTTC
j_call: TRBJ2-1; d_call: TRBD2; v_call: TRBV28; cdr3_aa: CASNPGLAGGRMDEQFF; cdr3_nt: TGTGCCAGCAACCCTGGACTAGCGGGGGGCCGTATGGATGAGCAGTTCTTC
j_call: TRBJ1-1; d_call: TRBD1; v_call: TRBV28; cdr3_aa: CASRLRDRGSDTEAFF; cdr3_nt: TGTGCCAGCAGACTCCGGGACAGGGGAAGCGACACTGAAGCTTTCTTT
j_call: TRBJ1-6; d_call: NA; v_call: TRBV9; cdr3_aa: CASSLTGHNSPLHF; cdr3_nt: TGTGCCAGCAGTCTTACAGGTCACAATTCACCCCTCCACTTT